The 16 T cell receptor beta chains presented below share a single source sample, sequenced in a study of blood T cell repertoires in COVID-19. Here immunoSEQ multiplex PCR was the method, and the copy in TCRdb shows in-frame clones only, minus some. This table holds about 160,000 clones, 79% found once. Sequenced: peripheral blood. The receptors stem from a woman in her sixties with COVID-19, enrolled during active disease.

The chain is built from TRBV7-3 and TRBJ2-5, with D uncertain. The V and J ends lost 2 bases and 4 bases respectively, with 8 bases between them. CDR1 and CDR2 from the germline V gene are SGHTA and FQGTGA. The CDR3 extends over 13 amino acids. The CDR3 bases are TGTGCCAGCAGCTTACAGCCGGGAGAGACCCAGTACTTC. It is translated as CASSLQPGETQYF.

The CDR3: CASSPTTSGGAQNIQYF. The CDR3 DNA reads TGTGCCAGCTCACCAACGACTAGCGGGGGGGCCCAAAACATTCAGTACTTC. The chain combines TRBV18 with TRBJ2-4, with 14 bases matching TRBD2. V was clipped by 2 bases and J by 5 bases; unmatched bases: 5. The CDR3 extends over 17 amino acids. The germline V gene encodes CDR1 KGHSH and CDR2 LQKENI.

The table lists this clone with a count of one. The chain uses TRBV18 and TRBJ2-2; a weak D match, TRBD1 (5 bases). V was shortened by 0 bases and J by 7 bases, with 12 bases between the two germline ends. The CDR3 has 15 residues. Germline loops: CDR1 KGHSH, CDR2 LQKENI. CDR3 residues: CASSPPQQVGGELFF. In DNA form, the CDR3 reads TGTGCCAGCTCACCACCGCAACAGGTTGGCGGGGAGCTGTTTTTT.

This clone occurred many times. The gene calls are TRBV9 and TRBJ2-3; D may be TRBD1 (6 bases). The V and J ends lost 4 bases and 14 bases respectively, with 23 bases between them. This CDR3 contains 14 residues. CDR1 is SGDLS, CDR2 YYNGEE, per germline. The CDR3 DNA reads as TGTGCCAGCAGCTCCAGAGGACAGCCCTTTCGTCGGTATTTT. Amino acid sequence: CASSSRGQPFRRYF.

V is TRBV5-6 and J is TRBJ2-3, with 7 nucleotides matching TRBD2. The CDR3 covers 15 residues. Looked up from germline, CDR1 is SGHDT and CDR2 is YYEEEE. J was trimmed by 0 bases and V by 2 bases; bases with no gene match: 3. DNA of the CDR3: TGTGCCAGCAGCTTCCAGCGGGGTAGCACAGATACGCAGTATTTT. Amino acid sequence: CASSFQRGSTDTQYF.

The chain is built from TRBV30 and TRBJ1-2, with 8 bases identical to TRBD1. Looked up from germline, CDR1 is GTSNPN and CDR2 is SVGIG (reference sequence). CDR3 length: 13 amino acids. J lost 4 bases, V lost 3 bases, and 4 bases had no gene match. CDR3 in DNA: TGTGCCTGGAGGACGGGACAGGTCTATGGCTACACCTTC. It translates to CAWRTGQVYGYTF.

The CDR3 DNA follows: TGTGCCAGCTCACGGGGACTAGTAGAGGAGACCCAGTACTTC. This translates into CASSRGLVEETQYF. The chain couples TRBV18 to TRBJ2-5; 8 nucleotides line up with TRBD2. From germline, CDR1 is KGHSH and CDR2 LQKENI. The J segment lost 5 bases and the V segment lost 4 bases, leaving 6 bases of the junction unmatched. CDR3 size: 14 residues.

This sequence joins TRBV11-2 and TRBJ2-2, with TRBD1 identical over 7 bases. V trimming: 5 bases; J trimming: 12 bases; junction bases outside the gene matches: 9. The CDR3 is made up of 13 amino acids. The V gene's germline CDR1 is SGHAT and CDR2 FQNNGV. The CDR3: CASSVSTGSKLFF. CDR3 sequence (DNA): TGTGCCAGCAGCGTTTCGACAGGGAGCAAGCTGTTTTTT.

This clone was counted a single time. The chain combines TRBV29-1 with TRBJ1-1; D is unresolved. Germline V gene lookup returns CDR1 SQVTM and CDR2 ANQGSEA. Trimming stripped 5 bases from V and 0 bases from J, with 13 bases between. This CDR3 is built from 14 residues. The CDR3 loop is CSVLSLALNTEAFF. The DNA of the CDR3 is TGCAGCGTTTTATCCCTAGCACTGAACACTGAAGCTTTCTTT.

The gene calls are TRBV19 and TRBJ1-1, with D unclear. Germline V lookup: CDR1 LNHDA, CDR2 SQIVND (reference sequence). The CDR3 covers 11 residues. V lost 3 bases and J 11 bases, leaving 10 bases between the germline ends. CDR3 amino acids: CASSIGPGAFF. CDR3 in DNA: TGTGCCAGTAGTATTGGCCCGGGGGCTTTCTTT.

CDR3 sequence (DNA): TGTGCCAGCAGCTCGCGAACCTCCGGGGACACCGGGGAGCTGTTTTTT. Its translation: CASSSRTSGDTGELFF. The chain joins TRBV13 to TRBJ2-2, with a possible D match to TRBD2 (5 bases). The CDR3 has 16 amino acids. Trimming stripped 4 bases from V and 3 bases from J, with 15 bases between. Germline V lookup: CDR1 PRHDT, CDR2 FYEKMQ (reference sequence).

CDR3 DNA sequence: TGTGCCAGCAGCCTCGACAGGGACGATAGTTCACCCCTCCACTTT. Protein: CASSLDRDDSSPLHF. V is TRBV27 and J is TRBJ1-6; TRBD1 matches at 7 bases. Trimming took 6 bases from V and 9 from J; bases not matched to a gene: 11. The CDR3 length is 15 residues. Germline assignment: CDR1 MNHEY and CDR2 SMNVEV (reference sequence).

The V gene is TRBV10-3, the J gene TRBJ1-2, with D maybe TRBD1 (5 bases). V was clipped by 6 bases and J by 8 bases, with 16 bases between them. In germline, CDR1 is ENHRY, CDR2 SYGVKD. The CDR3 has 13 residues. This CDR3 is CAISRLGVWGYTF. Here the CDR3 DNA reads TGTGCCATCAGCCGCCTAGGGGTTTGGGGCTACACCTTC.

V and J are TRBV11-2 and TRBJ2-5; 8 nucleotides agree with TRBD2. V trimming: 3 bases; J trimming: 5 bases; junction bases outside the gene matches: 8. The CDR3 has 15 residues. Germline CDR1 reads SGHAT; CDR2 reads FQNNGV. CDR3 loop: CASSLNAGGGETQYF. The CDR3, as DNA: TGTGCCAGCAGCTTGAATGCGGGAGGCGGGGAGACCCAGTACTTC.

This chain links TRBV7-9 with TRBJ2-3; 12 positions match TRBD2. Trimming cost V 5 bases and J 6 bases; bases outside gene matches: 12. Per the germline V gene, CDR1 is SEHNR and CDR2 is FQNEAQ (reference sequence). The CDR3 length is 17 residues. CDR3: CASSARTSGVFSDTQYF. DNA for the CDR3: TGTGCCAGCAGCGCGAGGACTAGCGGGGTATTCAGCGATACGCAGTATTTT.

The chain uses TRBV7-2 and TRBJ1-2; the match to TRBD1 covers 9 bases. CDR3 size: 13 residues. V shed 3 bases and J 8 bases; nucleotides not matched to a gene: 4. The V gene's germline CDR1 is SGHTA and CDR2 FQGNSA. CDR3 DNA: TGTGCCAGCAGCTTGGGGACAGGGTTCGGCTACACCTTC. Protein sequence: CASSLGTGFGYTF. Variable domain in full (rest from reference TRBV7-2 and TRBJ1-2): GAGVSQSPSNKVTEKGKDVELRCDPISGHTALYWYRQSLGQGLEFLIYFQGNSAPDKSGLPSDRFSAERTGGSVSTLTIQRTQQEDSAVYLCASSLGTGFGYTFGSGTRLTVV.